Shown below are 27 T cell receptor beta chains from a single sample sequenced in a study of early T cells in non-severe SARS-CoV-2 infection (dated by TCRdb to the early 2020s). Library preparation was by 5' RACE. Sequencing was carried out with a NextSeq 500. TCRdb reworked the public reads: Q25 trimming with fastp, MiXCR clone assembly, productive beta chains retained. Rows matching on CDR3 protein sequence are summarized as one entry with the most common DNA and genes. The table for this sample lists tens of thousands of distinct CDR3 sequences; around 9% of them were counted only once. The ten largest clonotypes hold around 20% of the sample. The sample was whole blood. These receptors were collected from an adult who was a healthcare worker with PCR-confirmed SARS-CoV-2 infection or an uninfected control (not recorded which).

This clonotype has ten or more counts. This sequence joins TRBV12-3 or TRBV12-4 and TRBJ1-2, with a weak D call TRBD1 (5 bases). This CDR3 has 15 residues. V was trimmed by 3 bases and J by 4 bases, leaving 15 bases between them. In DNA form, the CDR3 reads TGTGCCAGCAGTTTTCTTGGTACAGGACCCTATGGCTACACCTTC. Translated, it gives CASSFLGTGPYGYTF.

This clonotype has a count of ten or more. The CDR3 loop reads CASSYGQGNEKLFF. In DNA, the CDR3 is TGTGCCAGCAGTTATGGACAGGGGAATGAAAAACTGTTTTTT. The V call is TRBV6-2 or TRBV6-3, the J call TRBJ1-4; 9 nucleotides match TRBD1. Trimming at V came to 3 bases and at J to 5 bases, leaving 1 base not matched to a gene. Germline assignment: CDR1 MNHEY and CDR2 SVGEGT. This CDR3 is 14 amino acids long.

The chain has TRBV12-3 or TRBV12-4 and TRBJ2-1, with 7 bases lining up with TRBD2. Trimming cost V 4 bases and J 8 bases; bases outside gene matches: 8. The CDR3 is 14 amino acids. Here the CDR3 DNA reads TGTGCCAGCAGTTCCCCCTCTAGCGGCCATGAGCAGTTCTTC. Residues: CASSSPSSGHEQFF.

This rearrangement joins TRBV30 to TRBJ2-7, with 10 bases lining up with TRBD1. V shed 4 bases, J shed 6 bases, and the junction held 3 bases outside the gene matches. This CDR3 is 12 amino acids long. Germline-derived CDR1 and CDR2 are GTSNPN and SVGIG (reference sequence). CDR3 DNA sequence: TGTGCCTGGACCGACAGGGGGCCCGAGCAGTACTTC. Translated, it gives CAWTDRGPEQYF.

The gene calls are TRBV7-8 and TRBJ1-5, with D unclear. The CDR3 covers 17 residues. The germline gives CDR1 SGHVS, CDR2 FQNEAQ. V lost 4 bases to trimming and J lost 7 bases, with 23 bases between them. CDR3 protein: CASSYTPPGSRYQPQHF. The CDR3 nucleotides read TGTGCCAGCAGCTACACTCCGCCCGGGTCCCGGTACCAGCCCCAGCATTTT. Full variable domain (remainder filled in from reference TRBV7-8 and TRBJ1-5): GAGVSQSPRYKVAKRGQDVALRCDPISGHVSLFWYQQALGQGPEFLTYFQNEAQLDKSGLPSDRFFAERPEGSVSTLKIQRTQQEDSAVYLCASSYTPPGSRYQPQHFGDGTRLSIL.

This clonotype was counted many times. The chain couples TRBV29-1 to TRBJ1-1; no definite D call. Deletions cut 4 bases from V and 4 bases from J, with 13 bases between. The V gene's germline CDR1 is SQVTM and CDR2 ANQGSEA. The CDR3 sequence is 13 residues long. CDR3 in DNA: TGCAGCGTTGTTGGCTCTGCCGGCACTGAAGCTTTCTTT. Its translation: CSVVGSAGTEAFF.

This clonotype was detected ten times or more. V usage is TRBV19 and J usage is TRBJ2-6; no clear D. V gave up 2 bases and J gave up 4 bases, with 12 bases separating them. Germline CDR1 and CDR2: LNHDA and SQIVND (reference sequence). The CDR3 has 16 amino acids. CDR3 bases: TGTGCCAGTAGTATATTAGGGTTGACGGGGGCCAACGTCCTGACTTTC. This sequence encodes CASSILGLTGANVLTF.

The chain employs TRBV12-5 and TRBJ2-1; D assignment may be TRBD1 or TRBD2 (5 bases each). Germline V CDR1 and CDR2: LGHNT, FRNRAP. CDR3 size: 19 residues. Trimming took 0 bases from V and 6 from J, leaving 24 bases between them. DNA of the CDR3: TGTGCTAGTGGTTTGGTACTCGGAGGTCAAGGGGAATCAATCAATGAGCAGTTCTTC. It yields the protein CASGLVLGGQGESINEQFF.

This clonotype occurred many times. The chain couples TRBV4-2 to TRBJ2-5; the D gene is possibly TRBD2 (5 bases). Trimming stripped 0 bases from V and 3 bases from J, with 11 bases between. The germline V gene encodes CDR1 LGHNA and CDR2 YNFKEQ. The CDR3 contains 15 residues. The CDR3 loop is CASSQDGGREETQYF. The CDR3 bases are TGTGCCAGCAGCCAAGATGGAGGACGGGAAGAGACCCAGTACTTC.

For the CDR3, the DNA is TGTGCCAGCAGCGTCGCCGGGGTACAGGGGGGAGCTTCACCCCTCCACTTT. Encoded protein: CASSVAGVQGGASPLHF. The rearrangement joins TRBV5-6 to TRBJ1-6; 8 bases map to TRBD1. CDR1 is SGHDT and CDR2 is YYEEEE in the germline V gene. CDR3 length: 17 amino acids. V shed 4 bases, J shed 9 bases, and the junction held 15 bases outside the gene matches.

The chain uses TRBV5-5 and TRBJ1-1; D might be TRBD1 (5 bases). CDR1 and CDR2 from the germline V gene are SGHKS and YYEKEE (reference sequence). V lost 4 bases, J lost 2 bases, and 18 bases lay in between. This CDR3 has 16 amino acids. This chain's CDR3 is CASSRTLGPYNTEAFF. The CDR3 DNA reads TGTGCCAGCAGCCGGACTTTGGGACCTTATAACACTGAAGCTTTCTTT.

In this sample, this clonotype turned up many times. The chain carries TRBV12-3 or TRBV12-4 and TRBJ1-4; D may be TRBD1 (6 bases). The CDR3 length is 15 residues. V was shortened by 4 bases and J by 8 bases, with 17 bases between the two germline ends. CDR3 in amino acids: CASSSGVNSGEKLFF. CDR3 DNA sequence: TGTGCCAGCAGTTCAGGGGTTAATTCGGGAGAAAAACTGTTTTTT.

This clonotype was seen a few times. This sequence joins TRBV2 and TRBJ2-7; TRBD2 is a possible D gene (7 bases). V lost 4 bases and J 0 bases, leaving 10 bases between the germline ends. The CDR3 sequence is 14 residues long. Per the germline V gene, CDR1 is SNHLY and CDR2 is FYNNEI. In nucleotides, the CDR3 is TGTGCCAGCAGTGCTGCGGGGGCCTCCTACGAGCAGTACTTC. The encoded protein is CASSAAGASYEQYF.

J is TRBJ1-3 and V is TRBV7-8, with D maybe TRBD1 (6 bases). Per germline, CDR1 SGHVS and CDR2 FQNEAQ. This CDR3 region has 15 residues. V was shortened by 5 bases and J by 4 bases, with 15 bases between the two germline ends. CDR3 region: CASSGTGYSGNTIYF. CDR3 coding DNA: TGTGCCAGCAGCGGTACAGGGTACTCGGGAAACACCATATATTTT.

In its sample, this clonotype was seen a few times. The chain recombines TRBV18 with TRBJ1-5; 9 bases line up with TRBD1. The CDR3 is 14 amino acids. The V gene end was trimmed by 3 bases and the J gene end by 5 bases; junction bases not matched to a gene: 2. Looked up from germline, CDR1 is KGHSH and CDR2 is LQKENI. CDR3 DNA: TGTGCCAGCTCACCCCGGACAGGGGATCAGCCCCAGCATTTT. Translation gives CASSPRTGDQPQHF.

This clonotype was seen repeatedly, ten times or more. The V call is TRBV5-1, the J call TRBJ2-3; TRBD1 or TRBD2 may be the D gene (6 bases each). The CDR3 spans 14 residues. Germline lookup yields CDR1 SGHRS and CDR2 YFSETQ. Between the trimmed V and J ends, which lost 0 bases and 2 bases, there was a span of 7 bases. The CDR3 loop reads CASSLGGATDTQYF. The CDR3 DNA is TGCGCCAGCAGCTTGGGGGGGGCCACAGATACGCAGTATTTT.

This clonotype was observed a few times. The CDR3 spells CASEGAGSVETQYF. In DNA, the CDR3 is TGTGCCAGCGAAGGGGCTGGGTCCGTAGAGACCCAGTACTTC. The chain couples TRBV2 to TRBJ2-5, with a weak D call TRBD1 (5 bases). V was trimmed by 8 bases and J by 4 bases, leaving 17 bases between them. The CDR3 spans 14 residues. From germline, CDR1 is SNHLY and CDR2 FYNNEI.

At least ten counts were recorded for this clonotype. V usage is TRBV11-1 and J usage is TRBJ2-5; 7 nucleotides align to TRBD1. V lost 2 bases and J lost 4; bases outside the gene matches: 4. The CDR3 is made up of 14 amino acids. Germline V lookup: CDR1 SGHAT, CDR2 FQDESV (reference sequence). The CDR3 sequence: CASSLMRGPETQYF. The CDR3 coding sequence is TGTGCCAGCAGCTTAATGAGGGGGCCAGAGACCCAGTACTTC.

This clonotype was seen a few times. The rearrangement uses TRBV7-9 and TRBJ1-1, with D possibly being TRBD1 (6 bases). CDR3 length: 14 residues. The V end lost 7 bases, the J end lost 4 bases, and 16 bases lay between the germline ends. Germline CDR1 is SEHNR and CDR2 is FQNEAQ (reference sequence). This chain's CDR3 is CASISGAGGTEAFF. In DNA, the CDR3 is TGTGCCAGCATCTCGGGGGCAGGCGGCACTGAAGCTTTCTTT.

The chain uses TRBV7-9 and TRBJ2-7; TRBD1 might be the D (6 bases). From germline, CDR1 is SEHNR and CDR2 FQNEAQ (reference sequence). Trimming removed 1 base from V and 1 base from J, with 14 bases in between. This CDR3 region has 16 residues. The CDR3 reads CASSLVGRGRSYEQYF. DNA of the CDR3: TGTGCCAGCAGCTTAGTCGGCAGGGGAAGGTCCTACGAGCAGTACTTC.

The chain employs TRBV19 and TRBJ2-1; D might be TRBD1 or TRBD2, each matching 5 bases. The germline V gene has CDR1 LNHDA and CDR2 SQIVND (reference sequence). The CDR3 has 13 residues. Trimming shortened V by 10 bases and J by 6 bases, and 16 bases separated the two germline ends. The chain's CDR3 is CATLGDSPNEQFF. CDR3 coding DNA: TGTGCCACCTTGGGGGATAGCCCCAATGAGCAGTTCTTC. The full variable domain, with the rest looked up from reference TRBV19 and TRBJ2-1, is DGGITQSPKYLFRKEGQNVTLSCEQNLNHDAMYWYRQDPGQGLRLIYYSQIVNDFQKGDIAEGYSVSREKKESFPLTVTSAQKNPTAFYLCATLGDSPNEQFFGPGTRLTVL.

This clonotype was found a few times. This rearrangement joins TRBV3-1 to TRBJ1-1; TRBD1 aligns across 11 bases. This CDR3 is 17 amino acids long. Trimming removed 4 bases from V and 4 bases from J; junction bases left unmatched: 11. Looked up from germline, CDR1 is LGHDT and CDR2 is YNNKEL (reference sequence). Here the CDR3 DNA reads TGTGCCAGCAGCCCCCGGCGGACAGGGGGCAGGGGCACTGAAGCTTTCTTT. Residues: CASSPRRTGGRGTEAFF.

This clonotype has ten or more counts. A read error may produce the germline difference seen at one junction end. The chain couples TRBV4-2 to TRBJ2-1, with D perhaps assigned TRBD1 or TRBD2 (5 bases each). The CDR3 runs to 16 residues. Per germline, CDR1 LGHNA and CDR2 YNFKEQ. For the CDR3, the DNA is TGTTCCAGCAGCCAAGAATCGGGGCCCATGTTTAATGAGCAGTTCTTC. Translation: CSSSQESGPMFNEQFF.

The chain is built from TRBV12-3 or TRBV12-4 and TRBJ1-3, with unresolved D. V shed 6 bases and J shed 11 bases, with 11 bases lying between them. This CDR3 comprises 11 residues. In nucleotides, the CDR3 is TGTGCCAGCAGCGCGGTCGGGGCCATATATTTT. This encodes CASSAVGAIYF.

The rearrangement joins TRBV18 to TRBJ1-1; D is undetermined. This CDR3 comprises 15 residues. Germline V gives CDR1 KGHSH, CDR2 LQKENI. V lost 3 bases and J 6 bases, leaving 17 bases between the germline ends. The CDR3 sequence is CASSPEVWEMAEAFF. The CDR3, as DNA: TGTGCCAGCTCACCGGAGGTTTGGGAGATGGCTGAAGCTTTCTTT.

This clonotype has ten or more counts. V gene TRBV6-1 combines with J gene TRBJ2-1; 9 nucleotides match TRBD2. Losses at the gene ends were 3 bases for V and 2 bases for J; bases not matched to a gene: 5. This CDR3 is built from 16 residues. Germline V CDR1 and CDR2: MNHNS, SASEGT. The CDR3 DNA follows: TGTGCCAGCAGTGATCTTAGCGGGGGCCCCTACAATGAGCAGTTCTTC. Its protein product is CASSDLSGGPYNEQFF.

This clonotype was found a few times. The V call is TRBV12-3 or TRBV12-4, the J call TRBJ2-1, with D perhaps matching TRBD1 or TRBD2 (6 bases each). This CDR3 contains 15 residues. V gave up 6 bases and J gave up 6 bases, with 18 bases separating them. For the CDR3, the DNA is TGTGCCAGCAGCCCCCGACCGGGGGCGGTCAATGAGCAGTTCTTC. Translation gives CASSPRPGAVNEQFF.